This T cell receptor (beta chain) comes out of a study of shared clonotypes between healthy human individuals. Study information: CD4 naive cells filled three plates per donor, CD4 memory three, CD8 naive two and CD8 memory one.

Overall study results and limits: Generation probabilities of non-shared clonotypes were lower (relative to those shared by all four donors).

Sequencing was performed with immunoSEQ multiplex PCR; in TCRdb, only in-frame clones are kept and a portion is missing. In the table there are about 2 million clones, 90% to 95% of which are singletons. This CDR3 is built from 15 residues. Deletions cut 3 bases from V and 0 bases from J, with 9 bases between. Germline CDR1 MNHEY, CDR2 SMNVEV (reference sequence). As to this clone: What it binds is unknown.

The receptor was isolated from a man between 18 and 29 years old in good health. Sequencing was done on a sample of naive CD4+ T cells sorted from blood. Subset of the sample: CD45RA+ positively selected. This rearrangement joins TRBV27 to TRBJ2-1; D remains ambiguous. The CDR3: CASSFGISSYNEQFF. The CDR3 DNA is TGTGCCAGCAGTTTTGGGATTAGCTCCTACAATGAGCAGTTCTTC.